The 7 T cell receptor beta chains below come from one sample, sequenced in a study of blood T cell repertoires in COVID-19 (dated by TCRdb to between 2020 and 2021). Libraries came from the immunoSEQ multiplex PCR assay. In its TCRdb copy, this immuneACCESS table keeps in-frame sequences only and misses some clones. Where compared with another copy, unresolved V genes explain less than half of these, and the others have no known cause. The table for this sample lists over 150,000 clones; about 86% of them were counted only once. Around 7.1% of the sample goes to the ten largest clones. Sequenced input: PBMCs or T cells enriched from blood (not recorded which). These TCRs come from a man aged 50-59 years who had recovered from COVID-19.

The chain recombines TRBV6-5 with TRBJ1-2; 9 bases align to TRBD1. Germline trimming cut 10 bases from V and 7 bases from J; bases unmatched to any gene: 4. The germline gives CDR1 MNHEY, CDR2 SVGAGI. The CDR3 extends over 11 amino acids. The CDR3 region has the DNA TGTGCCACTACAGGGGGCATTGGCTACACCTTC. This codes for CATTGGIGYTF.

The V gene is TRBV21-1, the J gene TRBJ2-7; no check of the table's D call, TRBD2, against the DNA was made. TRBV21-1 is a pseudogene locus. The CDR3 extends over 15 amino acids. The CDR3 loop is CASRRWKGGGREQYF. As DNA, the CDR3 is TGTGCCAGCAGGAGATGGAAGGGCGGGGGGCGCGAGCAGTACTTC.

This clone was recorded once. The V gene is TRBV4-3, the J gene TRBJ2-1; D is perhaps TRBD2 (6 bases). CDR3 length: 17 amino acids. Germline V gene lookup returns CDR1 LGHNA and CDR2 YSLEER. The V and J ends lost 0 bases and 0 bases respectively, with 12 bases between them. In DNA, the CDR3 is TGCGCCAGCAGCCAAGAAGCAGTTAGCGGCTCCTACAATGAGCAGTTCTTC. Its protein product is CASSQEAVSGSYNEQFF.

V usage is TRBV3-1 (or the pseudogene TRBV3-2) and J usage is TRBJ2-5; 8 bases are shared with TRBD2. J gave up 2 bases and V 4 bases, and 6 bases lay outside the gene matches. This CDR3 contains 15 residues. CDR1 LGHDT and CDR2 YNNKEL come from the germline V gene (reference sequence). Here the CDR3 DNA reads TGTGCCAGCAGCCGCAGGGGCGGGGGGCAAGAGACCCAGTACTTC. The encoded protein is CASSRRGGGQETQYF.

V and J are TRBV30 and TRBJ2-2; weak D call: TRBD2 (5 bases). V was clipped by 3 bases and J by 0 bases, with 8 bases between them. The V gene's germline CDR1 is GTSNPN and CDR2 SVGIG (reference sequence). This CDR3 contains 14 residues. This CDR3 reads CAWRVGTNTGELFF. The CDR3 DNA reads TGTGCCTGGAGGGTCGGGACGAACACCGGGGAGCTGTTTTTT.

The chain combines TRBV21-1 with TRBJ2-1; the table's D call of TRBD2 was not tested on the DNA. TRBV21-1 constitutes a pseudogene. The CDR3 loop spans 15 amino acids. CDR3 amino acids: CASSKGGRVGDEQFF. In nucleotides, the CDR3 is TGTGCCAGCAGCAAAGGAGGGAGGGTGGGCGATGAGCAGTTCTTC.

Written as DNA, the CDR3 is TGCGCCAGCAGCTTGGGGGACCAGACAGGGCCTAATGAAAAACTGTTTTTT. Translating gives CASSLGDQTGPNEKLFF. The V call is TRBV5-1, the J call TRBJ1-4; TRBD1 agrees at 7 bases. The CDR3 contains 17 residues. J was trimmed by 3 bases and V by 0 bases; bases with no gene match: 8. Germline-derived CDR1 and CDR2 are SGHRS and YFSETQ.